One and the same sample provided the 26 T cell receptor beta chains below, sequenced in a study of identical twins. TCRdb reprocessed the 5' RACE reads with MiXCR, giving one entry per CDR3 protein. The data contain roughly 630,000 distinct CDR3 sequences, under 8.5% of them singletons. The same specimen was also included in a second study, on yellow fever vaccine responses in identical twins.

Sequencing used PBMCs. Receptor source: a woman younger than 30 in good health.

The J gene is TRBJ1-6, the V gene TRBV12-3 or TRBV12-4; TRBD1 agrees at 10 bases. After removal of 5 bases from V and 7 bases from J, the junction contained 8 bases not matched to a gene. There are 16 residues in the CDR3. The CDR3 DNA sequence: TGTGCCAGCAGTAAGAGACCGGGACAGGGGAATTCACCCCTCCACTTT. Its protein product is CASSKRPGQGNSPLHF.

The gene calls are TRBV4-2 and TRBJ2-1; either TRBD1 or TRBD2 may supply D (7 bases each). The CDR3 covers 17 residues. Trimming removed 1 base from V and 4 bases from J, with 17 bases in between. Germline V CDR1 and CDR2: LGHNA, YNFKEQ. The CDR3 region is CASSQGSPGGVYNEQFF. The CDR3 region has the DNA TGTGCCAGCAGCCAAGGGAGCCCAGGGGGGGTATACAATGAGCAGTTCTTC.

CDR3 sequence: CASSQDPAVNTQYF. The CDR3 DNA reads TGTGCCAGCAGCCAAGATCCGGCTGTAAATACGCAGTATTTT. The chain couples TRBV3-1 to TRBJ2-3; no firm D call. The CDR3 is 14 residues long. The germline V gene encodes CDR1 LGHDT and CDR2 YNNKEL (reference sequence). Between the trimmed V and J ends, which lost 0 bases and 7 bases, there was a span of 11 bases.

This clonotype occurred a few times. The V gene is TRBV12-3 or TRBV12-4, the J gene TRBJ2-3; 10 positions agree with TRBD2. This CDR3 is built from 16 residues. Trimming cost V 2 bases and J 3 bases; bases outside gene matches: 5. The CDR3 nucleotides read TGTGCCAGCAGTTTATCGCTAGCGGGAGTTACAGATACGCAGTATTTT. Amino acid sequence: CASSLSLAGVTDTQYF.

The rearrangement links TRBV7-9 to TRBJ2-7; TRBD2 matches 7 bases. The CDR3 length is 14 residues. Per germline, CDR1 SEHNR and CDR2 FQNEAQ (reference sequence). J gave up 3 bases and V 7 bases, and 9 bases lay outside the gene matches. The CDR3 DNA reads TGTGCCAGCACCATGCCCGGGAGGTACTACGAGCAGTACTTC. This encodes CASTMPGRYYEQYF.

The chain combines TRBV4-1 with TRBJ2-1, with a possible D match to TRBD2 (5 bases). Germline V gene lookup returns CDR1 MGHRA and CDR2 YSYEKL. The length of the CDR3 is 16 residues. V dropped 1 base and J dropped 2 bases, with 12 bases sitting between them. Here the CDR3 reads CASSQGRSGTYNEQFF. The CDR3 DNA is TGCGCCAGCAGCCAAGGAAGGAGCGGCACCTACAATGAGCAGTTCTTC.

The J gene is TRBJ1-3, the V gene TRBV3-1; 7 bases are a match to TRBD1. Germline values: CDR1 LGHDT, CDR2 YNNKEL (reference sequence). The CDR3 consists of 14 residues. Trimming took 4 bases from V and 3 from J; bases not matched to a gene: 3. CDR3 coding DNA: TGTGCCAGCAGCCGGGGACAGCTTGGAAACACCATATATTTT. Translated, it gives CASSRGQLGNTIYF.

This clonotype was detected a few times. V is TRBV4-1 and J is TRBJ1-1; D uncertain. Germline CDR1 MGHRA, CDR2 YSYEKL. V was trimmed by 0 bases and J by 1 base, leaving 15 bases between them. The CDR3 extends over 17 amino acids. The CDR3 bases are TGCGCCAGCAGCCAAGACTCGGCAGCCTCCGAGAACACTGAAGCTTTCTTT. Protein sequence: CASSQDSAASENTEAFF.

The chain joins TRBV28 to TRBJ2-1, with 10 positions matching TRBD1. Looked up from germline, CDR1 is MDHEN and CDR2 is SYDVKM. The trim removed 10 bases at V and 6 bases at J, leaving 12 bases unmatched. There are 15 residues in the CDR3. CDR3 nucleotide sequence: TGTGCCAACAAAGGACAGGGGGAAATATCCAATGAGCAGTTCTTC. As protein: CANKGQGEISNEQFF.

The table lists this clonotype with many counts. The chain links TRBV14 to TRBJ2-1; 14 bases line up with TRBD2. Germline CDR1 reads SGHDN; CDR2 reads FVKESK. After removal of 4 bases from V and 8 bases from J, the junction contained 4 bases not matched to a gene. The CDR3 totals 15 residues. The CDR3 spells CASSRGTSGSDEQFF. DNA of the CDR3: TGTGCCAGCAGCCGAGGGACTAGCGGGAGTGATGAGCAGTTCTTC.

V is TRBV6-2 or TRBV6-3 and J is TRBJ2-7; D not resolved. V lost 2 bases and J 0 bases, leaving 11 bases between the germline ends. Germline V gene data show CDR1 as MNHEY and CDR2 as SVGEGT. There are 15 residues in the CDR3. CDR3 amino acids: CASSYLRSSSYEQYF. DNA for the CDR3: TGTGCCAGCAGTTACCTGCGGTCTAGCTCCTACGAGCAGTACTTC.

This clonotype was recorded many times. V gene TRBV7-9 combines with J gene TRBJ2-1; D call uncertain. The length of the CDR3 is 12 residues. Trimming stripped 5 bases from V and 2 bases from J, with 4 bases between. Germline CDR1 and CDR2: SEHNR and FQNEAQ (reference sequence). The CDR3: CASSRTYNEQFF. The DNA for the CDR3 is TGTGCCAGCAGCCGAACCTACAATGAGCAGTTCTTC.

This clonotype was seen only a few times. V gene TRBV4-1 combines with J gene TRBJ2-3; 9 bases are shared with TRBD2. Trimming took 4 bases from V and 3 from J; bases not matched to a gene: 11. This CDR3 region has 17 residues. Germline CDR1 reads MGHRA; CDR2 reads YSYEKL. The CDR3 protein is CASSPYGAGGPTDTQYF. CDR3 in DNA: TGCGCCAGCAGCCCGTACGGGGCGGGAGGGCCAACAGATACGCAGTATTTT.

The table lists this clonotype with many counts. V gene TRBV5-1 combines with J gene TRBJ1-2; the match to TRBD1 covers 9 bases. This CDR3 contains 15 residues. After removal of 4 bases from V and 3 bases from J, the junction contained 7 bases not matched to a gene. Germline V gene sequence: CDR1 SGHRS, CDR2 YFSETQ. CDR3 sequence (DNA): TGCGCCAGCAGCCCGAGACAGGGGGAAGACTATGGCTACACCTTC. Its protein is CASSPRQGEDYGYTF.

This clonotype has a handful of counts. Written as DNA, the CDR3 is TGTGCCAGCAGCCAATTGCCTAGCAATCAGCCCCAGCATTTT. Translation: CASSQLPSNQPQHF. The rearrangement joins TRBV11-2 to TRBJ1-5; D remains unclear. CDR3 length: 14 residues. Germline assignment: CDR1 SGHAT and CDR2 FQNNGV. The germline V and J ends were trimmed by 5 bases and 0 bases, with 8 bases remaining between them.

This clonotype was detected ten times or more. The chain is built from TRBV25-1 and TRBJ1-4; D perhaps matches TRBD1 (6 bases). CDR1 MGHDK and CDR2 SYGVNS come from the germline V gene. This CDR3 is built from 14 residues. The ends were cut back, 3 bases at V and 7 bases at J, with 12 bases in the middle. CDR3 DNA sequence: TGTGCCAGCAGTGAGTTGGGGGCCGGTGAAAAACTGTTTTTT. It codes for CASSELGAGEKLFF.

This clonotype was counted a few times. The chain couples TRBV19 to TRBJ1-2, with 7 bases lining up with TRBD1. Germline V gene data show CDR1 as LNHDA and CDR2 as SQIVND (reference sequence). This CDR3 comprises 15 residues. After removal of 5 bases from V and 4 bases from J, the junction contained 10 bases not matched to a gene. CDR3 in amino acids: CASSSNRGGAYGYTF. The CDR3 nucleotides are TGTGCCAGTAGTTCAAACAGGGGAGGCGCCTATGGCTACACCTTC.

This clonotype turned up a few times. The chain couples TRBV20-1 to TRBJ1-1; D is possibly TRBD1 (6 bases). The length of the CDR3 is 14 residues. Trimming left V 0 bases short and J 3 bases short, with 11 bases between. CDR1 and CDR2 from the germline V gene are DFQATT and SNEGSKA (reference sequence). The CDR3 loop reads CSARDLQGDTEAFF. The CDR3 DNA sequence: TGCAGTGCTAGAGATTTACAGGGAGACACTGAAGCTTTCTTT.

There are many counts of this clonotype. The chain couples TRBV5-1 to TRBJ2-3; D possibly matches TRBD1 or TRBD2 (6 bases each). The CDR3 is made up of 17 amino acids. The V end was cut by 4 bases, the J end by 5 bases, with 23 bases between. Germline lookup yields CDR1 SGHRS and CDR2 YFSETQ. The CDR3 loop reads CASSIHFFGGLGDTQYF. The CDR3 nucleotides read TGCGCCAGCAGCATCCACTTTTTTGGGGGGCTTGGAGATACGCAGTATTTT.

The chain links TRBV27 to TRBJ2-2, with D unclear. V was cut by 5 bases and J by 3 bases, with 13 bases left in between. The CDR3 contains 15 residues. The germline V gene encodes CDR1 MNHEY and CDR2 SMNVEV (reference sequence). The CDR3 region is CASSRGVADTGELFF. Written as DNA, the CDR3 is TGTGCCAGCAGTCGTGGGGTGGCGGACACCGGGGAGCTGTTTTTT.

The CDR3, as DNA: TGCAGTGCTAGAGCGGGCGGCGTACCTAGGGAGTCCGCCCAAGAGACCCAGTACTTC. The encoded protein is CSARAGGVPRESAQETQYF. The chain couples TRBV20-1 to TRBJ2-5, with a weak D call TRBD2 (5 bases). The CDR3 length is 19 residues. V was clipped by 1 base and J by 1 base, with 25 bases between them. CDR1 is DFQATT and CDR2 is SNEGSKA in the germline V gene (reference sequence).

DNA for the CDR3: TGTGCCAGCAGTTTCCGCGGGGACGCTTACGAGCAGTACTTC. It yields the protein CASSFRGDAYEQYF. The chain is built from TRBV27 and TRBJ2-7; tentatively, D is TRBD2 (6 bases). V lost 3 bases and J lost 4, with 13 bases in between. Per the germline V gene, CDR1 is MNHEY and CDR2 is SMNVEV (reference sequence). CDR3 length: 14 residues.

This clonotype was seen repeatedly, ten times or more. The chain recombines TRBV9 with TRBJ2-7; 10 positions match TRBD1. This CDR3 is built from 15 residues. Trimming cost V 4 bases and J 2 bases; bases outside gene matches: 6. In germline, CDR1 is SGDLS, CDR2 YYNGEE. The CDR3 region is CASSPAGTGAYEQYF. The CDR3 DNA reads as TGTGCCAGCAGCCCCGCCGGGACAGGGGCCTACGAGCAGTACTTC.

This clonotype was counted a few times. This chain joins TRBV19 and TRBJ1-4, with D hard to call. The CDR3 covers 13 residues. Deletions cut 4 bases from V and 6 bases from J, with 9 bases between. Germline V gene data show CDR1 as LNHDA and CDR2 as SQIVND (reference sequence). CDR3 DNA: TGTGCCAGTAGTAGTCACAAGGATGAAAAACTGTTTTTT. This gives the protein CASSSHKDEKLFF.

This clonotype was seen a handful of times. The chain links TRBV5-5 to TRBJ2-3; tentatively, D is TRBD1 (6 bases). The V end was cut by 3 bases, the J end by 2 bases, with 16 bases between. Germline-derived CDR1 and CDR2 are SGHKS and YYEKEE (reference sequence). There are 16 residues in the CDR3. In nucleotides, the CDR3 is TGTGCCAGCAGCTGGAGTGGGGGCCTATCCACAGATACGCAGTATTTT. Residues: CASSWSGGLSTDTQYF.

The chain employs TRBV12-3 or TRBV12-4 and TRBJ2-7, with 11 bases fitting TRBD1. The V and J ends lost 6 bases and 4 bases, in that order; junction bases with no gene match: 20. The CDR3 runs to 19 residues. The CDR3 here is CASREGSRVSGQGAYEQYF. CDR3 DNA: TGTGCCAGCAGGGAAGGAAGTCGCGTTTCCGGACAGGGGGCTTACGAGCAGTACTTC.